One sample yielded the 9 T cell receptor beta chains listed below, sequenced in a study of human T cells and chemical hapten exposure. Time point given: healthy volunteer bleed at 6 weeks. Whole blood that had not been fractionated was the source of extracted total RNA. From the RACE reads, TCRdb called clonotypes with MiXCR, one entry per CDR3 protein. In the table there are about 79,000 distinct CDR3 sequences, 7% to 9% of which are singletons. Sample: whole blood. The receptor source for this set is a male donor in good health. Some clones in this sample may be carry-over from other donors' samples.

The rearrangement links TRBV27 to TRBJ2-6, with a possible D match to TRBD2 (5 bases). Germline-derived CDR1 and CDR2 are MNHEY and SMNVEV (reference sequence). CDR3 length: 17 amino acids. V gave up 4 bases and J gave up 2 bases, with 15 bases separating them. The CDR3 here is CASSSSMRAAGANVLTF. DNA for the CDR3: TGTGCCAGCAGTTCCTCCATGAGGGCAGCTGGGGCCAACGTCCTGACTTTC.

This clonotype was recorded a few times. The genes are TRBV2 and TRBJ1-2, with 11 positions matching TRBD1. Trimming cost V 6 bases and J 5 bases; bases outside gene matches: 2. CDR1 and CDR2 (germline): SNHLY, FYNNEI. The CDR3 runs 13 residues. DNA for the CDR3: TGTGCCAGCAGCGGGACAGGGGGATATGGCTACACCTTC. Its translation: CASSGTGGYGYTF.

This clonotype was recorded many times. This chain links TRBV7-9 with TRBJ1-1, with D possibly being TRBD1 (5 bases). The length of the CDR3 is 14 residues. The V end was cut by 5 bases, the J end by 0 bases, with 10 bases between. Germline values: CDR1 SEHNR, CDR2 FQNEAQ (reference sequence). DNA of the CDR3: TGTGCCAGCAGCGGGGACTTCATGAACACTGAAGCTTTCTTT. Its translation: CASSGDFMNTEAFF.

This clonotype appeared a few times. The chain employs TRBV6-6 and TRBJ2-6; 8 bases are a match to TRBD1. This CDR3 comprises 19 residues. Trimming at V came to 6 bases and at J to 0 bases, leaving 13 bases not matched to a gene. Germline CDR1 MNHNY, CDR2 SVGAGI (reference sequence). The CDR3 DNA follows: TGTGCCAGCAGGACCCGGGACAGGCCGATTAGCTCTGGGGCCAACGTCCTGACTTTC. Translation gives CASRTRDRPISSGANVLTF.

This clonotype was picked up many times. V usage is TRBV7-2 and J usage is TRBJ2-5; D gene uncertain. The CDR3 is 14 amino acids. Germline V lookup: CDR1 SGHTA, CDR2 FQGNSA. Trimming left V 5 bases short and J 4 bases short, with 14 bases between. In DNA form, the CDR3 reads TGTGCCAGCAGCCGGACCCAGGCGGTAGAGACCCAGTACTTC. This gives the protein CASSRTQAVETQYF.

This clonotype has only a few counts. V and J are TRBV27 and TRBJ2-7; no definite D call. Trimming took 6 bases from V and 3 from J, leaving 12 bases between them. The CDR3 length is 13 residues. CDR1 and CDR2 from the germline V gene are MNHEY and SMNVEV (reference sequence). The CDR3 nucleotides read TGTGCCAGCAGCCTGTATAACGGCTACGAGCAGTACTTC. Its protein is CASSLYNGYEQYF.

The table lists this clonotype with a few counts. The chain is built from TRBV12-3 or TRBV12-4 and TRBJ1-1; D is uncertain. V dropped 2 bases and J dropped 2 bases, with 9 bases sitting between them. The CDR3 length is 14 residues. CDR3 protein: CASSLKNLNTEAFF. The CDR3 coding sequence is TGTGCCAGCAGTTTAAAAAACCTAAACACTGAAGCTTTCTTT.

The chain has TRBV7-8 and TRBJ1-1, with TRBD1 matching 9 bases. V was pared by 6 bases and J by 3 bases, with 8 bases of the junction left unmatched. The germline V gene has CDR1 SGHVS and CDR2 FQNEAQ. The CDR3 extends over 15 amino acids. The CDR3 sequence is CASRPTGGGYTEAFF. DNA for the CDR3: TGTGCCAGCAGGCCTACAGGGGGCGGGTACACTGAAGCTTTCTTT.

The chain is built from TRBV3-1 and TRBJ2-3; D is tentatively TRBD1 or TRBD2 (5 bases each). V was shortened by 8 bases and J by 2 bases, with 14 bases between the two germline ends. This CDR3 region has 14 residues. Germline lookup yields CDR1 LGHDT and CDR2 YNNKEL (reference sequence). This chain's CDR3 is CASRRDPLTDTQYF. As DNA, the CDR3 is TGTGCCAGCCGCCGGGACCCCCTCACAGATACGCAGTATTTT.